A single T cell receptor (beta chain) is shown here with its context. Its antigen is currently unknown. This sample was taken from a study of shared clonotypes between healthy human individuals. Study in general: Per-donor plates numbered three CD4 naive, three CD4 memory, two CD8 naive and one CD8 memory.

CDR3 length: 15 amino acids. Per the germline V gene, CDR1 is MGHRA and CDR2 is YSYEKL. Unmatched junction bases numbered 3, after V lost 0 bases and J lost 5 bases. This table comes from immunoSEQ multiplex PCR, and its TCRdb copy is limited to in-frame clones, with some not included. This repertoire shows about 1.1 million clones, 70% to 85% found once; its top ten account for approximately 0.95%. Whole-study findings and limits: The low donor count limited represented genetic and exposure-history diversity.

The rearrangement links TRBV4-1 to TRBJ2-3; 9 bases line up with TRBD2. The sequence was collected from a young man in good health. Some clones in this sample may be carry-over from other donors' samples. Sequenced sample: memory CD4+ T cells from PBMCs. This sample's subset: CD45RA-negative fraction. The CDR3 reads CASSQDSGRGDTQYF. The DNA for the CDR3 is TGCGCCAGCAGCCAAGATAGCGGGAGAGGAGATACGCAGTATTTT.